This is a list of T cell receptor beta chains from one sample in a study of immune evolution from preneoplasia to lung adenocarcinoma. The repertoire was sequenced with immunoSEQ multiplex PCR; TCRdb's copy has only in-frame clones and lacks some. The table lists fewer than 4,000 clones, roughly 50% of them singletons, with 7% to 7.5% in the top ten. The sequencing input was FFPE normal lung tissue adjacent to the tumor. The receptors originated from a person aged 45-60 years with lung adenocarcinoma. Both conserved end residues are part of each CDR3. Fields, in order: J gene, V gene, CDR3 protein.

j_gene: TRBJ2-5
v_gene: TRBV9
CDR3aa: CASSLGPSQETQYF

j_gene: TRBJ2-2
v_gene: TRBV29-1
CDR3aa: CSARTGMNTGELFF

j_gene: TRBJ1-2
v_gene: TRBV6-1
CDR3aa: CASRENPLGDGYGYTF

j_gene: TRBJ1-1
v_gene: TRBV9
CDR3aa: CASSLQDRGLTEAFF

j_gene: TRBJ2-7
v_gene: TRBV5-6
CDR3aa: CASSFNTLVRSYEQYF

j_gene: TRBJ1-2
v_gene: TRBV5-1
CDR3aa: CASSLDPNYGYTF

j_gene: TRBJ2-3
v_gene: TRBV5-1
CDR3aa: CASSLALSSRDTQYF

j_gene: TRBJ1-2
v_gene: TRBV7-6
CDR3aa: CASAQTPQGGGYTF

j_gene: TRBJ1-2
v_gene: TRBV27
CDR3aa: CASSRTGGEWGYTF

j_gene: TRBJ1-6
v_gene: TRBV6-1
CDR3aa: CASMGAYNSPLHF

j_gene: TRBJ2-2
v_gene: TRBV5-8
CDR3aa: CASSFAPTSGSNTGELFF

j_gene: TRBJ2-7
v_gene: TRBV28
CDR3aa: CATSAPGNSYEQYF

j_gene: TRBJ2-3
v_gene: TRBV12-5
CDR3aa: CASASNTDTQYF

j_gene: TRBJ1-1
v_gene: TRBV5-4
CDR3aa: CASRQGGLNTEAFF